This T cell receptor (beta chain) was recorded in a study of T cells in Graves' hyperthyroidism and ophthalmopathy. This clonotype was counted ten times or more. The investigators amplified TCR beta CDR3 regions from RNA transcripts. The HTBI primer set served for first-round RT-PCR of the TCR CDR3. TCRdb used MiXCR to reprocess the multiplex PCR reads, holding one entry per CDR3 protein. The table records about 570,000 distinct CDR3 sequences, 14% of them present only once. J was trimmed by 3 bases and V by 1 base; bases with no gene match: 5. The germline V gene has CDR1 SQVTM and CDR2 ANQGSEA. The CDR3 extends over 15 amino acids.

The specimen was blood. This receptor was obtained from a woman aged 35 to 49 with Graves' hyperthyroidism. The chain employs TRBV29-1 and TRBJ2-3; 9 bases align to TRBD2. CDR3 residues: CSVEVAGVGTDTQYF. CDR3 DNA: TGCAGCGTTGAAGTAGCGGGAGTCGGAACAGATACGCAGTATTTT.